These T cell receptor beta chains were read from a single sample in a study of T cell responses to AZD1222 COVID-19 vaccine. Clones were read by immunoSEQ multiplex PCR, and TCRdb kept only the in-frame ones, dropping some. The sample records 82,000 or so clones, 90% being singletons. This material consisted of peripheral blood, taken on day 0 of AZD1222 vaccination. These receptor sequences come from an adult in good health. The CDR3 runs from the conserved cysteine through the conserved F or W.

v_call,cdr3_aa
TRBV9,CASSVLERVNTEAFF
TRBV3-1/TRBV3-2,CASSQGTLEAFF
TRBV12-3/TRBV12-4,CASSLEGHYGYTF
TRBV9,CASSSRTGGTDTQYF
TRBV6-6,CASSAGQEYEQYF
TRBV10-3,CAISGTSGGYTDTQYF
TRBV5-1,CASSLDGGAGTDTQYF
TRBV28,CASSSGGYNEQFF
TRBV28,CASSFSSPLHF
TRBV29-1,CSVERSEKLFF
TRBV19,CASSIKPGQGMGNTEAFF
TRBV2,CASDSTGRETQYF
TRBV7-2,CASSLVRKGYTF
TRBV3-1/TRBV3-2,CASSPQQGARINEQFF
TRBV14,CASSPPLGFTGELFF
TRBV5-4,CASSLAGTTNYGYTF
TRBV6-5,CASRAPGSYNSPLHF
TRBV7-3,CASSPWPESGTDTQYF
TRBV18,CASSPSQGEVGELFF
TRBV6-5,CASRSLAKSGEKLFF
TRBV18,CASSPLRDSEAFF
TRBV28,CASSPTQGNEDYEQYF
TRBV5-1,CASSFSGTGSNTEAFF
TRBV9,CASSTAGDRYNEQFF
TRBV18,CASSPYTGELFF
TRBV6-5,CASSYSHGPYEQYF
TRBV6-5,CASRRRDSSYEQYF
TRBV7-9,CASSLKWTSGNNEQFF
TRBV7-6,CASSPATGAYGYTF
TRBV6-5,CASRAGWYNEQFF
TRBV19,CASSGGQGIHSSGNTIYF
TRBV5-8,CASSLWGGGYTF
TRBV6-5,CASSPPSGYNSPLHF
TRBV4-2,CASSQETVPRGSYGNTIYF
TRBV25-1,CASSELGGGTDTQYF
TRBV7-8,CASSFPGQGTDTQYF
TRBV5-6,CASSRPAEAGSNEQFF
TRBV19,CASSIGGSTEAFF
TRBV5-4,CASSSQGGGLRTPYEQYF
TRBV19,CASRIQGSGNTIYF
TRBV10-1,CASSGGGGTYEQYF
TRBV7-3,CASSPRGGEKLFF
TRBV10-3,CAISPQRGTTDTQYF
TRBV6-5,CASSYSRAYNEQFF
TRBV7-2,CASSPWGFTRPESPLHF
TRBV2,CASSDNRDLPNTGELFF
TRBV2,CASSEAGRGTDTQYF
TRBV6-2/TRBV6-3,CASSGRDPTPAFF
TRBV27,CASKAWSDSNQPQHF
TRBV15,CATSRDRELGEQYF
TRBV4-2,CASSQDPGERNTIYF
TRBV7-8,CASGFLGQGGTDTQYF
TRBV11-2,CASGEAGNTIYF
TRBV29-1,CSVAGLAGGLETQYF